This T cell receptor (beta chain) came from a study of Ad26.COV2.S vaccination and SARS-CoV-2 variants. The CDR3 runs to 15 residues. The trim removed 0 bases at V and 4 bases at J, leaving 3 bases unmatched. CDR1 SGHRS and CDR2 YFSETQ come from the germline V gene. Concerning this clone: Other DNA sequences in this specimen translate into the identical CDR3.

TCRdb's copy holds only in-frame clones and misses some; the assay was immunoSEQ multiplex PCR. This sample has about 400,000 clones, with roughly 88% found just once. The treatment here: roughly 19 received Ad26.COV2.S at low or high dose, single or two shots; a few received placebo; per-sample allocation not given. Samples analyzed were those drawn on day 63 after the first vaccine or placebo injection. The TCR sequence derives from a person aged 18-65 years who received the Ad26.COV2.S COVID-19 vaccine or a placebo. The sample in question was peripheral blood, obtained in a trial of Ad26.COV2.S vaccine versus placebo. This rearrangement joins TRBV5-1 to TRBJ1-2, with 10 bases that match TRBD1. The DNA of the CDR3 is TGCGCCAGCAGCTTGGGGGACAGGGGCGGCTATGGCTACACCTTC. The encoded protein is CASSLGDRGGYGYTF.